One sample yielded the 25 T cell receptor beta chains listed below, sequenced in a study of CD8+ T cells in alopecia areata. Specified time point: mouse skin 6 weeks after grafting, around onset of hair loss. Extraction of RNA preceded its reverse transcription into cDNA, which served as the sequencing template. Sequenced by immunoSEQ multiplex PCR; TCRdb stores in-frame clones only, minus some. The table lists about 5,800 clones, with no singletons. This specimen was skin, taken at week 6. Receptors were obtained from a C3H/HeJ mouse with alopecia areata. This strain has MHC haplotype H2-k.

This clone was seen ten or more times. These gene names are mouse names. The read ends 4 residues shy of where the CDR3 ends; the end is completed using the germline J gene. The chain is built from TRBV14 and TRBJ2-7, with D maybe TRBD1 (6 bases). The CDR3 spans 13 residues. Trimming took 5 bases from V and 0 from J, leaving 9 bases between them. Germline lookup yields CDR1 SGHDT and CDR2 FRDEAV. The CDR3 bases that were read are TGTGCCAGCAGCCAGGACAGCTCCTAT. Amino acids: CASSQDSSY. The full CDR3 reads CASSQDSSYEQYF.

This clone was found a few times. Genes and germline are mouse. The CDR3 end is not reached by the read, which stops 4 residues before it; the germline J gene fills it in. This rearrangement joins TRBV13-1 to TRBJ2-3, with 9 bases matching TRBD2. CDR1 is NSHNY and CDR2 is SYGAGN in the germline V gene. This CDR3 is built from 16 residues. V dropped 0 bases and J dropped 1; count of bases not matched to a gene: 3. The CDR3 spells CASSDAWGGGAETLYF. The covered CDR3 bases are TGTGCCAGCAGTGATGCATGGGGGGGCGGTGCAGAA.

This clone was seen many times. The gene symbols are mouse symbols. From the germline J gene comes the end of the CDR3, since the read stops 4 residues before it. Other nucleotide sequences in the sample specify the same CDR3. The chain is built from TRBV19 and TRBJ1-2; D possibly corresponds to TRBD1 (6 bases). With 1 base removed from V and 0 bases from J, the gap between germline ends came to 7 bases. CDR1 is FNHDT, CDR2 SITEND, per germline (reference sequence). The CDR3 sequence is 14 residues long. The covered CDR3 bases are TGTGCCAGCAGTATAAGGGGGACAAACTCC. Translated, it gives CASSIRGTNS. The whole CDR3 is CASSIRGTNSDYTF. The variable domain in full, completed from reference TRBV19 and TRBJ1-2, reads GGIITQTPKFLIGQEGQKLTLKCQQNFNHDTMYWYRQDSGKGLRLIYYSITENDLQKGDLSEGYDASREKKSSFSLTVTSAQKNEMAVFLCASSIRGTNSDYTFGSGTRLLVI.

This clone was seen at least ten times. The germline and genes are mouse ones. Partial CDR3 DNA: TGTGCCTGGGGCCGGGACAGGGGGAATTCGCCC. Translated: CAWGRDRGNSP. The whole CDR3 is CAWGRDRGNSPLYF. The chain recombines TRBV31 with TRBJ1-6, with TRBD1 matching 11 bases. With the read ending 3 residues before the CDR3 end, the germline J gene is used to fill in that end. TRBJ1-6 is designated an ORF whose function remains uncertain. The CDR3 sequence is 14 residues long. Germline loops: CDR1 GKSSPN, CDR2 SITVG. V was clipped by 5 bases and J by 7 bases; unmatched bases: 4.

This clone was seen a handful of times. Gene names and germline match the mouse. The CDR3 extends 4 residues past the end of the read, so its final part is completed from the germline J gene. The chain recombines TRBV13-1 with TRBJ2-5, with 8 bases matching TRBD2. This CDR3 contains 14 residues. CDR1 and CDR2 (germline): NSHNY, SYGAGN. Incomplete CDR3 DNA: TGTGCCAGCAGTGAAGGCTGGGGGGAAGAC. This gives the protein CASSEGWGED. The whole CDR3 sequence is CASSEGWGEDTQYF.

This clone was seen a few times. Genes and germline are mouse. The DNA read from the CDR3 is TGTGCCAGCAGTCCAGACAGGCCTAGTGCAGAA. Its translation: CASSPDRPSAE. The whole CDR3 reads CASSPDRPSAETLYF. The rearrangement uses TRBV14 and TRBJ2-3; the D gene is possibly TRBD1 (6 bases). With the read ending 4 residues before the CDR3 end, the germline J gene is used to fill in that end. The CDR3 spans 15 residues. V was pared by 4 bases and J by 0 bases, with 12 bases between. Germline V gene data show CDR1 as SGHDT and CDR2 as FRDEAV.

This clone has only a few counts. Here the gene names and germline are mouse. The sequenced fragment ends 4 residues before the CDR3 boundary, so the rest is inferred from the germline J gene. The V call is TRBV13-2, the J call TRBJ2-7; D is perhaps TRBD1 (5 bases). CDR3 length: 16 residues. CDR1 is NNHNN and CDR2 is SYGAGS in the germline V gene (reference sequence). Deletions cut 1 base from V and 0 bases from J, with 14 bases between. The part of the CDR3 DNA that was read is TGTGCCAGCGGTGATCCGTCTGACAGTAGCTCCTAT. Residues: CASGDPSDSSSY. The entire CDR3 is CASGDPSDSSSYEQYF.

As to this clone: Gene names are mouse gene names. Read sequence stops 4 residues before the CDR3 end, and the germline J gene provides the missing end. The chain combines TRBV13-2 with TRBJ1-1, with D unclear. CDR3 length equals 13 residues. V was shortened by 0 bases and J by 4 bases, with 7 bases between the two germline ends. CDR1 and CDR2 (germline): NNHNN, SYGAGS (reference sequence). CDR3 DNA (partial): TGTGCCAGCGGTGATGCTTGGGGCACA. This sequence encodes CASGDAWGT. The complete CDR3 reads CASGDAWGTEVFF.

In the case of this clone: Gene names follow the mouse nomenclature. The sequenced fragment ends 4 residues before the CDR3 boundary, so the rest is inferred from the germline J gene. The V gene is TRBV13-3, the J gene TRBJ2-1; 7 bases match TRBD2. CDR3 length: 16 amino acids. Unmatched junction bases numbered 5, after V lost 2 bases and J lost 0 bases. Germline V gene lookup returns CDR1 NNHDY and CDR2 SYVADS. Here the CDR3 reads CASSERDWANYAEQFF. The sequenced CDR3 bases are TGTGCCAGCAGTGAGAGAGACTGGGCTAACTATGCT.

This clone was detected many times. Mouse gene names apply. The sequence runs out 4 residues before the end of the CDR3; the remainder is reconstructed from the germline J gene. The V call is TRBV1, the J call TRBJ2-4; D gene uncertain. The germline gives CDR1 NSQYPW, CDR2 LRSPGD (reference sequence). V lost 0 bases, J lost 1 base, and 5 bases lay in between. The CDR3 sequence is 14 residues long. Here the CDR3 reads CTCSAERGQNTLYF. Partial CDR3 DNA: TGCACCTGCAGTGCAGAAAGGGGTCAAAAC.

This clone occurred a few times. The gene names given are mouse names. Sequencing ends 4 residues short of the CDR3 end; the germline J gene provides the rest. The V and J genes are TRBV19 and TRBJ2-5, with 12 bases fitting TRBD2. The CDR3 consists of 15 residues. CDR1 is FNHDT, CDR2 SITEND, per germline (reference sequence). CDR3 amino acids: CASSPWTGGEDTQYF. CDR3 bases read: TGTGCCAGCAGCCCCTGGACTGGGGGGGAAGAC.

About this clone itself: Mouse germline and gene names are used. The CDR3 goes on 4 residues after the read ends, and that part is filled in from the germline J gene. J is TRBJ2-4 and V is TRBV13-2, with 12 positions matching TRBD2. The CDR3 extends over 16 amino acids. CDR1 is NNHNN, CDR2 SYGAGS, per germline (reference sequence). The sequenced part of the CDR3 DNA is TGTGCCAGCGGTGAGGACCGACTGGGGGGGCTCAAC. It is translated as CASGEDRLGGLN. The entire CDR3 protein is CASGEDRLGGLNTLYF.

As to this clone: Gene labels here are mouse ones. The CDR3 bases that were read are TGTGCCAGCAGTGATGTGGGTCTCTAT. The encoded protein is CASSDVGLY. The CDR3 in its entirety is CASSDVGLYEQYF. V gene TRBV13-3 combines with J gene TRBJ2-7; no clear D. The CDR3 end falls 4 residues outside the read, so it is completed with the germline J gene. Germline V gives CDR1 NNHDY, CDR2 SYVADS. Trimming removed 0 bases at V and 3 bases at J, with 7 bases between. The CDR3 covers 13 residues.

Details on this clone: Gene names denote mouse genes. The CDR3 end is not reached by the read, which stops 4 residues before it; the germline J gene fills it in. The V call is TRBV19, the J call TRBJ2-4; the D gene is possibly TRBD2 (5 bases). This CDR3 comprises 12 residues. From germline, CDR1 is FNHDT and CDR2 SITEND (reference sequence). The CDR3 bases that were read are TGTGCCAGCAGTTCTGGGAGAAAC. Residues: CASSSGRN. Given in full, the CDR3 is CASSSGRNTLYF.

This clone came up many times. Mouse gene names apply. The CDR3 end lies 4 residues beyond the end of the read and is filled in from the germline J gene. V gene TRBV13-2 combines with J gene TRBJ2-5; D uncertain. The germline CDR1 and CDR2 sequences are NNHNN and SYGAGS (reference sequence). Trimming shortened V by 2 bases and J by 0 bases, and 4 bases separated the two germline ends. CDR3 size: 13 residues. The sequenced CDR3 bases are TGTGCCAGCGGTGACTGGAACCAAGAC. Protein sequence: CASGDWNQD. The whole CDR3 protein is CASGDWNQDTQYF.

About this clone itself: The genes and germline here are from mouse. The CDR3 goes on 4 residues after the read ends, and that part is filled in from the germline J gene. The chain has TRBV5 and TRBJ2-7; 11 nucleotides line up with TRBD2. CDR1 and CDR2 (germline): LGHNA, YNLKQL (reference sequence). CDR3 length: 14 amino acids. The DNA read from the CDR3 is TGTGCCAGCAGCCAAAGACTGGGGGGGTAT. It is translated as CASSQRLGGY. The full CDR3 reads CASSQRLGGYEQYF.

This clone was counted at least ten times. Gene names are the mouse ones. The read ends 4 residues before the CDR3 terminus; that terminus is restored from the germline J gene. The chain has TRBV31 and TRBJ2-4; 8 bases fit TRBD2. CDR1 is GKSSPN and CDR2 is SITVG in the germline V gene. The CDR3 is made up of 14 amino acids. CDR3 protein: CAWSLGLGRNTLYF. The CDR3 DNA, read in part, is TGTGCCTGGAGCCTTGGACTGGGAAGAAAC.

This clone has ten or more counts. Gene names and germline refer to mouse. Read data end 4 residues before the CDR3 end; the end is taken from the germline J gene. V is TRBV13-2 and J is TRBJ1-2; 10 bases are a match to TRBD1. Germline trimming cut 3 bases from V and 3 bases from J; bases unmatched to any gene: 2. The CDR3 spans 14 residues. Germline V gene sequence: CDR1 NNHNN, CDR2 SYGAGS (reference sequence). CDR3 protein: CASGVGTGDSDYTF. The DNA read from the CDR3 is TGTGCCAGCGGTGTCGGGACAGGGGACTCC.

This clone was detected ten times or more. Germline and genes: mouse. Read coverage stops 4 residues before the CDR3 terminus; the germline J gene supplies the remainder. V and J are TRBV3 and TRBJ2-1; the match to TRBD2 covers 10 bases. The trim removed 0 bases at V and 5 bases at J, leaving 4 bases unmatched. The CDR3 has 16 residues. Germline CDR1 reads SNHLY; CDR2 reads FYNGKV (reference sequence). The CDR3 bases that were read are TGTGCCAGCAGCTTAGCGCGCTGGGGGGGCGATGCT. Amino acids: CASSLARWGGDA. The whole CDR3 protein is CASSLARWGGDAEQFF. Combining the CDR3 with reference TRBV3 and TRBJ2-1 gives the whole variable domain GPKVLQIPSHQIIDMGQMVTLNCDPVSNHLYFYWYKQILGQQMEFLVNFYNGKVMEKSKLFKDQFSVERPDGSYFTLKIQPTALEDSAVYFCASSLARWGGDAEQFFGPGTRLTVL.

Only a few counts were recorded for this clone. Gene names are mouse gene names. The CDR3 is cut off 4 residues early in the read; its end comes from the germline J gene. The V call is TRBV31, the J call TRBJ1-1; a weak D match, TRBD1 (5 bases). CDR3 length equals 14 residues. CDR1 GKSSPN and CDR2 SITVG come from the germline V gene. V was trimmed by 0 bases and J by 0 bases, leaving 8 bases between them. The CDR3 protein is CAWSLDSANTEVFF. The part of the CDR3 DNA that was read is TGTGCCTGGAGTCTCGACAGTGCAAACACA.

This clone was recorded a few times. The germline and genes are mouse ones. Read data end 4 residues before the CDR3 end; the end is taken from the germline J gene. The chain uses TRBV1 and TRBJ2-4, with 12 bases that match TRBD2. There are 17 residues in the CDR3. The V gene's germline CDR1 is NSQYPW and CDR2 LRSPGD (reference sequence). V lost 3 bases and J lost 3; bases outside the gene matches: 7. CDR3 bases read: TGCACCTGCAGTGCCCCCGACTGGGGGGGCGCGCAAAAC. It translates to CTCSAPDWGGAQN. The complete CDR3 sequence is CTCSAPDWGGAQNTLYF. Full variable domain (missing parts from reference TRBV1 and TRBJ2-4): VTLLEQNPRWRLVPRGQAVNLRCILKNSQYPWMSWYQQDLQKQLQWLFTLRSPGDKEVKSLPGADYLATRVTDTELRLQVANMSQGRTLYCTCSAPDWGGAQNTLYFGAGTRLSVL.

This clone was seen a handful of times. Genes here carry mouse names. Read sequence stops 4 residues before the CDR3 end, and the germline J gene provides the missing end. The genes are TRBV13-2 and TRBJ1-1; the D gene is possibly TRBD1 (6 bases). CDR1 NNHNN and CDR2 SYGAGS come from the germline V gene (reference sequence). V was trimmed by 2 bases and J by 1 base, leaving 6 bases between them. There are 13 residues in the CDR3. This chain's CDR3 is CASGETGNTEVFF. CDR3 DNA, as far as it was read: TGTGCCAGCGGTGAGACAGGGAACACA.

On this clone: Gene names follow the mouse nomenclature. The sequence runs out 4 residues before the end of the CDR3; the remainder is reconstructed from the germline J gene. This chain uses TRBV5 with TRBJ1-1; D unclear. Trimming left V 0 bases short and J 1 base short, with 6 bases between. CDR3 length: 14 amino acids. Germline values: CDR1 LGHNA, CDR2 YNLKQL (reference sequence). CDR3 in amino acids: CASSQELRNTEVFF. The sequenced part of the CDR3 DNA is TGTGCCAGCAGCCAAGAGCTCAGAAACACA.

The table lists this clone with many counts. Here the gene names and germline are mouse. The read ends 4 residues before the CDR3 terminus; that terminus is restored from the germline J gene. The rearrangement joins TRBV17 to TRBJ1-2, with 9 nucleotides matching TRBD1. V was clipped by 8 bases and J by 4 bases; unmatched bases: 8. The germline gives CDR1 MNHDT, CDR2 YYDKIL. This CDR3 has 14 amino acids. Partial CDR3 DNA: TGTGCTAGCGGAGATACAGGGGGCTTCTCC. This gives the protein CASGDTGGFS. The whole CDR3 sequence reads CASGDTGGFSDYTF.

On this clone itself: All gene names here are mouse names. This CDR3 is CTCSADAGTGSYNSPLYF. Incomplete CDR3 DNA: TGCACCTGCAGTGCAGACGCAGGGACAGGGTCCTATAATTCGCCC. V is TRBV1 and J is TRBJ1-6, with TRBD1 matching over 9 bases. With the read ending 3 residues before the CDR3 end, the germline J gene is used to fill in that end. TRBJ1-6 is an ORF for which the function is uncertain. The CDR3 is made up of 18 amino acids. V was clipped by 0 bases and J by 1 base; unmatched bases: 4. Germline V gene data show CDR1 as NSQYPW and CDR2 as LRSPGD (reference sequence).